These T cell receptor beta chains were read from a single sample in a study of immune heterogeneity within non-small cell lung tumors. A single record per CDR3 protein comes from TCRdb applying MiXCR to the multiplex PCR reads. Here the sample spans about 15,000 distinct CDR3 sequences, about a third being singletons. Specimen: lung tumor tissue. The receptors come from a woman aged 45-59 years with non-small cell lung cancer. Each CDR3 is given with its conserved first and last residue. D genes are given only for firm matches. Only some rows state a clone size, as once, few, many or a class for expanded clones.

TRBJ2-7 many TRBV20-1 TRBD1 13 CSVPGTGLYEQYF TGCAGTGTTCCCGGGACAGGACTCTACGAGCAGTACTTC
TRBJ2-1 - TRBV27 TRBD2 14 CASSKRGGYNEQFF TGTGCCAGCAGTAAGCGGGGGGGCTACAATGAGCAGTTCTTC
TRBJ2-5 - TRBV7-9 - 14 CASSGLILQETQYF TGTGCCAGCAGCGGTCTAATCCTTCAAGAGACCCAGTACTTC
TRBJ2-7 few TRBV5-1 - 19 CASRGTGEGPSSNFYEQYF TGCGCCAGCAGGGGCACAGGGGAGGGTCCCTCCTCCAACTTCTACGAGCAGTACTTC
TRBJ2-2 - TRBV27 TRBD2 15 CASSPGTINTGELFF TGTGCCAGCAGCCCCGGGACTATTAACACCGGGGAGCTGTTTTTT
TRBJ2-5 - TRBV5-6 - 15 CASIKQGFRAETQYF TGTGCCAGCATCAAACAGGGATTCCGGGCAGAGACCCAGTACTTC
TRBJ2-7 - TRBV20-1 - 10 CSARSYEQYF TGCAGTGCCCGTTCTTACGAGCAGTACTTC
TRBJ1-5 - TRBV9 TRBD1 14 CASSVVTGRQPQHF TGTGCCAGCAGCGTAGTGACAGGGAGGCAGCCCCAGCATTTT
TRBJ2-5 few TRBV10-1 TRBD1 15 CACSERPGGVETQYF TGCGCCTGCAGTGAGAGGCCAGGGGGTGTAGAGACCCAGTACTTC
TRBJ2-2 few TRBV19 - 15 CASSIVSLNTGELFF TGTGCCAGTAGTATAGTAAGTCTGAACACCGGGGAGCTGTTTTTT
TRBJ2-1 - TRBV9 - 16 CASSVGEGAGNNEQFF TGTGCCAGCAGCGTAGGGGAGGGGGCAGGAAACAATGAGCAGTTCTTC
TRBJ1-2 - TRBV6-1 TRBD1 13 CASSGRTGDGYTF TGTGCCAGCAGTGGGAGGACAGGGGATGGCTACACCTTC
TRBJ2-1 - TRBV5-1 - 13 CASSSSGLNEQFF TGCGCCAGCAGCTCCAGCGGTCTGAATGAGCAGTTCTTC
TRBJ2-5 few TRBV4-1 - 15 CASSQDTDPTETQYF TGCGCCAGCAGCCAAGACACCGATCCGACGGAGACCCAGTACTTC
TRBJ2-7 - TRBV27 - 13 CASSRGYDYEQYF TGTGCCAGCAGCAGGGGCTATGACTACGAGCAGTACTTC
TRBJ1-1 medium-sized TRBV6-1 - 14 CASKKGRLNTEAFF TGTGCCAGCAAAAAGGGGCGATTGAACACTGAAGCTTTCTTT
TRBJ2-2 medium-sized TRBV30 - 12 CAWSVGAGELFF TGTGCCTGGAGTGTAGGGGCAGGGGAGCTGTTTTTT
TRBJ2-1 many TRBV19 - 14 CASSTPGTYNEQFF TGTGCCAGTAGTACCCCCGGGACGTACAATGAGCAGTTCTTC
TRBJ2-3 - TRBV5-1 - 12 CASSLNQDTQYF TGCGCCAGCAGCTTGAACCAAGATACGCAGTATTTT
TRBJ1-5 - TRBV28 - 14 CASRGGDFNQPQHF TGTGCCAGCAGGGGGGGGGACTTCAATCAGCCCCAGCATTTT
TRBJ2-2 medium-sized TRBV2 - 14 CASSDGQVVGELFF TGTGCCAGCAGTGACGGCCAGGTAGTCGGGGAGCTGTTTTTT
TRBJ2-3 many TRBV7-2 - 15 CASSVNRASTDTQYF TGTGCCAGCAGCGTAAACAGGGCAAGCACAGATACGCAGTATTTT
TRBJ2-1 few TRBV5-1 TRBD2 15 CASTTLAGGPNEQFF TGCGCCAGCACAACCCTAGCGGGAGGGCCTAATGAGCAGTTCTTC
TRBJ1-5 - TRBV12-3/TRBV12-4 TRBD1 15 CASRLGQGFYQPQHF TGTGCCAGCAGACTCGGACAGGGGTTTTATCAGCCCCAGCATTTT
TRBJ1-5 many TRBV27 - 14 CASKRGDSNQPQHF TGTGCCAGCAAAAGGGGAGATAGCAATCAGCCCCAGCATTTT
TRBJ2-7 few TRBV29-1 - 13 CSVNSGGFYEQYF TGCAGCGTCAATTCGGGGGGCTTCTACGAGCAGTACTTC
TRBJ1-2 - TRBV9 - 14 CASSVGQAYYGYTF TGTGCCAGCAGCGTAGGGCAGGCCTACTATGGCTACACCTTC
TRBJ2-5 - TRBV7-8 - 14 CASSIQGLEETQYF TGTGCCAGCAGCATTCAGGGGCTGGAAGAGACCCAGTACTTC
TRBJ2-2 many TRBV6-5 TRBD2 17 CASSYSIPSGFGGELFF TGTGCCAGCAGTTACTCGATCCCTAGCGGGTTTGGCGGGGAGCTGTTTTTT
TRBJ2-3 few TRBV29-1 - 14 CSVGGDLYTDTQYF TGCAGCGTTGGTGGGGACTTATACACAGATACGCAGTATTTT
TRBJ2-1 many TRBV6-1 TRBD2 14 CASTQREGLHEQFF TGTGCCAGCACCCAGCGGGAGGGCCTTCATGAGCAGTTCTTC
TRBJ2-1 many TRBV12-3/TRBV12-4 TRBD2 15 CASSLSLAGSDEQFF TGTGCCAGCAGTTTATCACTAGCGGGGAGCGATGAGCAGTTCTTC
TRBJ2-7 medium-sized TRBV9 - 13 CASSVGLDYEQYF TGTGCCAGCAGCGTAGGACTAGACTACGAGCAGTACTTC
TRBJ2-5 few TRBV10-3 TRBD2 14 CAISSGTSSETQYF TGTGCCATCAGTTCCGGGACTAGCTCGGAGACCCAGTACTTC
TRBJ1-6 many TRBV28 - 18 CASSSGTRTLRRGSPLHF TGTGCCAGCAGTTCCGGGACACGAACCCTCCGACGGGGTTCACCCCTCCACTTT
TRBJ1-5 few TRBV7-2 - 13 CASSLWEYQPQHF TGTGCCAGCAGCTTATGGGAATATCAGCCCCAGCATTTT
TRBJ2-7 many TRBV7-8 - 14 CASSSDLGLYEQYF TGTGCCAGCAGCTCCGACTTGGGGCTCTACGAGCAGTACTTC
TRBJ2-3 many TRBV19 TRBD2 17 CASSFAGGSTSTDTQYF TGTGCCAGTAGTTTCGCGGGGGGAAGTACTAGCACAGATACGCAGTATTTT
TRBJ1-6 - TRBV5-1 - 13 CASSLQGGSPLHF TGCGCCAGCAGCTTGCAGGGTGGTTCACCCCTCCACTTT
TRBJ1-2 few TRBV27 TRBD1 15 CASSPRQGEGYGYTF TGTGCCAGCAGTCCGCGACAGGGGGAGGGCTATGGCTACACCTTC
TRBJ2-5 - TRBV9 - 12 CASIGSVGTQYF TGTGCCAGCATCGGGAGTGTGGGGACCCAGTACTTC
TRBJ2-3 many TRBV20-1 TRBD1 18 CSARDFPETGGFTDTQYF TGCAGTGCTAGAGATTTTCCGGAGACAGGGGGTTTTACAGATACGCAGTATTTT
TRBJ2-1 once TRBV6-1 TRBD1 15 CANSESTGGGDEQFF TGTGCCAACAGCGAATCGACAGGGGGCGGGGATGAGCAGTTCTTC
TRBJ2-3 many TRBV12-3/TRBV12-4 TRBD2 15 CASRVRGLGTDTQYF TGTGCCAGCAGGGTGCGGGGGTTGGGCACAGATACGCAGTATTTT
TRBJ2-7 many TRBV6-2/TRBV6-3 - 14 CASRDLDSSYEQYF TGTGCCAGCAGGGACTTAGACAGCTCCTACGAGCAGTACTTC
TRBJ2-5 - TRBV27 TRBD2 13 CASSRTRSETQYF TGTGCCAGCTCTAGGACTAGGTCAGAGACCCAGTACTTC
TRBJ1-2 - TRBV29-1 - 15 CSVHLGGGVSYGYTF TGCAGCGTTCATTTGGGTGGTGGGGTTAGCTATGGCTACACCTTC